The 18 T cell receptor beta chains below were found in one sample sequenced in a study of control samples from healthy donors and cancer patients. Generated by immunoSEQ multiplex PCR, the TCRdb table keeps only in-frame clones and is missing some. The sample yields roughly 98,000 clones, around 80% seen once. Material: blood. These receptors were obtained from a woman aged 55-69 years in good health.

The gene calls are TRBV7-8 and TRBJ1-2; D is unresolved. Germline lookup yields CDR1 SGHVS and CDR2 FQNEAQ. Trimming shortened V by 1 base and J by 8 bases, and 23 bases separated the two germline ends. The CDR3 spans 17 residues. The CDR3 here is CASSLDCRAVSREGYTF. In nucleotides, the CDR3 is TGTGCCAGCAGCTTAGATTGTAGGGCAGTATCGAGGGAAGGCTACACCTTC.

This chain links TRBV6-5 with TRBJ1-2; no clear D gene. Per the germline V gene, CDR1 is MNHEY and CDR2 is SVGAGI. This CDR3 is 15 amino acids long. V shed 2 bases and J shed 6 bases, with 16 bases lying between them. CDR3: CASSYGIMGENGYTF. The CDR3 coding sequence is TGTGCCAGCAGTTACGGAATCATGGGCGAAAATGGCTACACCTTC.

The CDR3 nucleotides are TGTGCCACCAGCAGGGGCGCAGGGACAGCCACCGGGGAGCTGTTTTTT. This translates into CATSRGAGTATGELFF. V and J are TRBV15 and TRBJ2-2, with 7 bases that match TRBD1. The CDR3 is 16 residues long. Trimming at V came to 3 bases and at J to 4 bases, leaving 8 bases not matched to a gene. Germline values: CDR1 LNHNV, CDR2 YYDKDF (reference sequence).

The chain employs TRBV6-5 and TRBJ1-5; D unresolved. V was cut by 5 bases and J by 1 base, with 9 bases left in between. The germline gives CDR1 MNHEY, CDR2 SVGAGI. The CDR3 consists of 14 residues. CDR3 nucleotide sequence: TGTGCCAGCAGTCGCCTTGTGAGCAATCAGCCCCAGCATTTT. Translated, it gives CASSRLVSNQPQHF.

The V and J genes are TRBV12-3 or TRBV12-4 and TRBJ1-5; no definite D call. This CDR3 comprises 12 residues. Between the trimmed V and J ends, which lost 3 bases and 4 bases, there was a span of 4 bases. The CDR3 region is CASSFRNQPQHF. CDR3 bases: TGTGCCAGCAGTTTCCGAAATCAGCCCCAGCATTTT.

This rearrangement joins TRBV19 to TRBJ2-3, with 9 positions matching TRBD2. The CDR3 loop spans 15 amino acids. The V gene's germline CDR1 is LNHDA and CDR2 SQIVND (reference sequence). V lost 5 bases, J lost 1 base, and 4 bases stayed unmatched. This CDR3 is CASSFQRGGTDTQYF. As DNA, the CDR3 is TGTGCCAGTAGTTTCCAGCGGGGGGGCACAGATACGCAGTATTTT.

The chain uses TRBV21-1 and TRBJ1-2; the DNA was not used to check the table's D call, TRBD1. TRBV21-1 is annotated as a pseudogene. The CDR3 is made up of 18 amino acids. The DNA for the CDR3 is TGTGCCAGCAGCCCCCGTCGGGACAGGGGCCCGCTGGGGGATGGCTACACCTTC. Translating it yields CASSPRRDRGPLGDGYTF.

The chain employs TRBV10-2 and TRBJ2-3; the match to TRBD2 covers 8 bases. Germline V lookup: CDR1 WSHSY, CDR2 SAAADI. This CDR3 comprises 18 residues. Trimming cost V 6 bases and J 2 bases; bases outside gene matches: 16. CDR3 in amino acids: CASSHPPGGPDFTDTQYF. The CDR3 nucleotides read TGCGCCAGCAGCCACCCCCCGGGGGGGCCAGATTTCACAGATACGCAGTATTTT.

This clone was counted once. The CDR3, as DNA: TGTGCCAGTAGTATAGAGGCCGGACGGCCATCCTACAATGAGCAGTTCTTC. Protein product: CASSIEAGRPSYNEQFF. V and J are TRBV19 and TRBJ2-1, with D hard to call. Germline V gene lookup returns CDR1 LNHDA and CDR2 SQIVND (reference sequence). The CDR3 covers 17 residues. V dropped 0 bases and J dropped 1 base, with 13 bases sitting between them. Full variable domain (remainder filled in from reference TRBV19 and TRBJ2-1): DGGITQSPKYLFRKEGQNVTLSCEQNLNHDAMYWYRQDPGQGLRLIYYSQIVNDFQKGDIAEGYSVSREKKESFPLTVTSAQKNPTAFYLCASSIEAGRPSYNEQFFGPGTRLTVL.

The chain combines TRBV5-1 with TRBJ2-2, with 7 bases that match TRBD1. CDR3 length: 15 amino acids. J gave up 7 bases and V 3 bases, and 9 bases lay outside the gene matches. CDR1 and CDR2 from the germline V gene are SGHRS and YFSETQ. The CDR3 region is CASSSRTGIDGELFF. CDR3 in DNA: TGCGCCAGCAGCTCCCGGACAGGTATCGACGGGGAGCTGTTTTTT.

The V call is TRBV6-5, the J call TRBJ1-2, with TRBD1 matching 9 bases. The CDR3 is 15 amino acids. The germline gives CDR1 MNHEY, CDR2 SVGAGI. The V segment lost 5 bases and the J segment 5 bases; nucleotides outside the gene matches: 9. The CDR3 here is CASSLGQGRGYGYTF. CDR3 coding DNA: TGTGCCAGCAGTCTAGGACAGGGGAGAGGGTATGGCTACACCTTC.

The chain combines TRBV28 with TRBJ1-5; 7 bases align to TRBD1. V lost 7 bases, J lost 2 bases, and 5 bases stayed unmatched. Germline lookup yields CDR1 MDHEN and CDR2 SYDVKM. The CDR3 length is 14 residues. CDR3 amino acids: CASKQGFGNQPQHF. As DNA, the CDR3 is TGTGCCAGCAAACAGGGGTTCGGCAATCAGCCCCAGCATTTT.

The chain employs TRBV27 and TRBJ1-5, with 9 bases lining up with TRBD1. This CDR3 has 14 amino acids. V was clipped by 5 bases and J by 6 bases; unmatched bases: 5. From germline, CDR1 is MNHEY and CDR2 SMNVEV (reference sequence). This chain's CDR3 is CASSRGDRVQPQHF. DNA for the CDR3: TGTGCCAGCAGTAGGGGGGACAGGGTTCAGCCCCAGCATTTT.

The chain carries TRBV19 and TRBJ2-7; D is undetermined. Germline V gene data show CDR1 as LNHDA and CDR2 as SQIVND (reference sequence). Trimming took off 1 base at V and 0 bases at J, with 10 bases between the two ends. This CDR3 has 15 residues. CDR3 nucleotides: TGTGCCAGTAGTATAGTCCGCGGAGTCTCCTACGAGCAGTACTTC. It codes for CASSIVRGVSYEQYF.

As DNA, the CDR3 is TGTGCCAGCAGCTTACCGGGACAGCCCCAGCATTTT. This gives the protein CASSLPGQPQHF. The chain employs TRBV7-2 and TRBJ1-5; D gene unclear. The V gene lost 2 bases and the J gene lost 7 bases, with 6 bases spanning the gap. Germline CDR1 SGHTA, CDR2 FQGNSA. The CDR3 covers 12 residues.

The V call is TRBV19, the J call TRBJ2-2, with D possibly matching TRBD1 (6 bases). Germline V gives CDR1 LNHDA, CDR2 SQIVND (reference sequence). The germline V and J ends were trimmed by 2 bases and 5 bases, with 9 bases remaining between them. The CDR3 is 14 residues long. DNA for the CDR3: TGTGCCAGTAGTATACAGGGGAGTACCGGGGAGCTGTTTTTT. This translates into CASSIQGSTGELFF. The whole variable domain, filled in from reference TRBV19 and TRBJ2-2, reads DGGITQSPKYLFRKEGQNVTLSCEQNLNHDAMYWYRQDPGQGLRLIYYSQIVNDFQKGDIAEGYSVSREKKESFPLTVTSAQKNPTAFYLCASSIQGSTGELFFGEGSRLTVL.

This clone showed up just a few times. The V call is TRBV29-1, the J call TRBJ1-3; the match to TRBD1 covers 7 bases. Per germline, CDR1 SQVTM and CDR2 ANQGSEA. The V gene end was trimmed by 6 bases and the J gene end by 4 bases; junction bases not matched to a gene: 6. The CDR3 consists of 13 residues. DNA for the CDR3: TGCAGCGTCTTGACAGGGCCGGGAAACACCATATATTTT. The encoded protein is CSVLTGPGNTIYF.

The CDR3 DNA reads as TGTGCCACGCGGCAAGACCTGACAGAGAACACTGAAGCTTTCTTT. Protein sequence: CATRQDLTENTEAFF. V is TRBV19 and J is TRBJ1-1, with D possibly being TRBD1 (5 bases). Trimming removed 10 bases at V and 1 base at J, with 19 bases between. CDR1 LNHDA and CDR2 SQIVND come from the germline V gene (reference sequence). This CDR3 spans 15 amino acids.